These T cell receptor beta chains were read from a single sample in a study of control samples from healthy donors and cancer patients. Profiling relied on immunoSEQ multiplex PCR, and the TCRdb table lists in-frame clones only, not all of them. Among about 84,000 clones listed, around 80% were seen once. Sequenced sample: PBMCs. These TCRs come from a man between 60 and 75 years old with head and neck cancer. The CDR3 runs from the conserved cysteine through the conserved F or W. Fields, in order: J gene, clone size, V gene, D gene, CDR3 protein, CDR3 DNA. A D gene is named only where the DNA matches it firmly. Size is stated for part of the rows, as once, few or many counts, or as a class when the clone is expanded.

J gene: TRBJ2-7; clone size: NA; V gene: TRBV7-9; D gene: NA; CDR3 protein: CASSLDQYEQYF; CDR3 DNA: TGTGCCAGCAGCTTAGATCAGTACGAGCAGTACTTC
J gene: TRBJ1-2; clone size: NA; V gene: TRBV5-1; D gene: TRBD1; CDR3 protein: CASSPRDRSFRGYTF; CDR3 DNA: TGCGCCAGCAGCCCCCGGGACAGGAGTTTCCGTGGCTACACCTTC
J gene: TRBJ2-5; clone size: NA; V gene: TRBV3-1/TRBV3-2; D gene: NA; CDR3 protein: CASSQAGETQYF; CDR3 DNA: TGTGCCAGCAGCCAAGCGGGAGAGACCCAGTACTTC
J gene: TRBJ2-7; clone size: NA; V gene: TRBV4-1; D gene: NA; CDR3 protein: CASANPAGTLEQYF; CDR3 DNA: TGCGCCAGCGCAAACCCCGCCGGGACATTGGAGCAGTACTTC
J gene: TRBJ2-7; clone size: NA; V gene: TRBV29-1; D gene: TRBD1; CDR3 protein: CSVDHRGSGQGMDYEQYF; CDR3 DNA: TGCAGCGTTGACCACCGCGGCTCGGGACAGGGGATGGACTACGAGCAGTACTTC
J gene: TRBJ2-7; clone size: NA; V gene: TRBV6-2/TRBV6-3; D gene: NA; CDR3 protein: CASSSGSYEQYF; CDR3 DNA: TGTGCCAGCAGTTCGGGCTCCTACGAGCAGTACTTC
J gene: TRBJ1-4; clone size: NA; V gene: TRBV3-1/TRBV3-2; D gene: NA; CDR3 protein: CASSPTVTTNEKLFF; CDR3 DNA: TGTGCCAGCAGCCCGACAGTGACAACTAATGAAAAACTGTTTTTT
J gene: TRBJ1-2; clone size: NA; V gene: TRBV5-1; D gene: NA; CDR3 protein: CASRDMDGYTF; CDR3 DNA: TGCGCCAGCAGGGATATGGATGGCTACACCTTC
J gene: TRBJ2-1; clone size: NA; V gene: TRBV6-1; D gene: NA; CDR3 protein: CASREGAGMSEQFF; CDR3 DNA: TGTGCCAGCAGGGAAGGGGCAGGGATGAGTGAGCAGTTCTTC
J gene: TRBJ1-3; clone size: few; V gene: TRBV7-2; D gene: NA; CDR3 protein: CASSPGTSGNTIYF; CDR3 DNA: TGTGCCAGCAGCCCCGGGACCTCTGGAAACACCATATATTTT
J gene: TRBJ1-6; clone size: NA; V gene: TRBV19; D gene: NA; CDR3 protein: CASSMDWGQNSPLHF; CDR3 DNA: TGTGCCAGTAGTATGGATTGGGGGCAGAATTCACCCCTCCACTTT
J gene: TRBJ2-5; clone size: NA; V gene: TRBV2; D gene: NA; CDR3 protein: CAREEQANQETQYF; CDR3 DNA: TGTGCCAGGGAAGAACAGGCGAACCAAGAGACCCAGTACTTC
J gene: TRBJ1-1; clone size: NA; V gene: TRBV4-2; D gene: NA; CDR3 protein: CASSQADREAFF; CDR3 DNA: TGTGCCAGCAGCCAAGCAGACAGAGAAGCTTTCTTT
J gene: TRBJ2-5; clone size: NA; V gene: TRBV2; D gene: TRBD1; CDR3 protein: CASSVRQGETQYF; CDR3 DNA: TGTGCCAGCAGTGTTCGACAGGGGGAGACCCAGTACTTC
J gene: TRBJ2-7; clone size: NA; V gene: TRBV3-1/TRBV3-2; D gene: TRBD2; CDR3 protein: CASSLAGGEEQYF; CDR3 DNA: TGTGCCAGCAGCCTAGCGGGAGGAGAGGAGCAGTACTTC